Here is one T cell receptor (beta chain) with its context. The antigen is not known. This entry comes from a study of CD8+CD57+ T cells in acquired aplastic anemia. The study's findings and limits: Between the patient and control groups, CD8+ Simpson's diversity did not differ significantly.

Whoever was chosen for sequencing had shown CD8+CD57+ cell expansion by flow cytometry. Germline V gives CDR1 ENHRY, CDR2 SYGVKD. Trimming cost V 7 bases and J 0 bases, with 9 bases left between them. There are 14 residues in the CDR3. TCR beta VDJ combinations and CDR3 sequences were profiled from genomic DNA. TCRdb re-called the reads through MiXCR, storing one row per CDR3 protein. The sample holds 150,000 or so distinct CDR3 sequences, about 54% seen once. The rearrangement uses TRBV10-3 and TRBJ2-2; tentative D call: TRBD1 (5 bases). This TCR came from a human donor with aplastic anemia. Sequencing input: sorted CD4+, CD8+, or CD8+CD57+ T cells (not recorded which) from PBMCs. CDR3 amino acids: CAITVTANTGELFF. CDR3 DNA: TGTGCCATCACCGTGACAGCGAACACCGGGGAGCTGTTTTTT.